These 14 T cell receptor beta chains were sequenced from one sample in a study of cytomegalovirus exposure and HLA in healthy donors. A multiplex PCR was run with 60 Vbeta primers and 13 Jbeta primers. Method: immunoSEQ multiplex PCR; TCRdb's copy keeps in-frame clones and lacks some. The sample has about 55,000 clones, 82% seen once. The sample taken for sequencing was PBMCs. The receptor source for this set is a man in his thirties or forties in good health and CMV-seronegative.

V usage is TRBV6-1 and J usage is TRBJ1-2; 7 bases are a match to TRBD1. The CDR3 is 19 residues long. Germline assignment: CDR1 MNHNS and CDR2 SASEGT. The V and J ends lost 2 bases and 0 bases, in that order; junction bases with no gene match: 15. For the CDR3, the DNA is TGTGCCAGCAGTGAAATGGTCAGGGGGAAGGTACCGACTAACTATGGCTACACCTTC. Translated, it gives CASSEMVRGKVPTNYGYTF.

In its sample, this clone was seen once. The rearrangement links TRBV28 to TRBJ2-7; 7 nucleotides line up with TRBD1. This CDR3 has 16 amino acids. CDR1 is MDHEN, CDR2 SYDVKM, per germline. V dropped 5 bases and J dropped 0; count of bases not matched to a gene: 10. The CDR3 region has the DNA TGTGCCAGCAGTCCGGGACAGCCACATAGCTCCTACGAGCAGTACTTC. This translates into CASSPGQPHSSYEQYF.

V is TRBV2 and J is TRBJ2-7; 8 bases map to TRBD2. CDR3 length: 15 amino acids. Germline V gene lookup returns CDR1 SNHLY and CDR2 FYNNEI. Trimming took 8 bases from V and 1 from J; bases not matched to a gene: 10. The CDR3 DNA is TGTGCCAGCCATGAGGAGGGACTAGAATCCTACGAGCAGTACTTC. Its protein is CASHEEGLESYEQYF.

The genes are TRBV2 and TRBJ1-1; TRBD1 is a possible D gene (6 bases). CDR3 length: 14 amino acids. Germline values: CDR1 SNHLY, CDR2 FYNNEI. V lost 5 bases, J lost 4 bases, and 14 bases lay in between. The CDR3 DNA sequence: TGTGCCAGCAGTACACACAGGGCGGGCACTGAAGCTTTCTTT. It is translated as CASSTHRAGTEAFF.

The chain carries TRBV18 and TRBJ1-5; 10 bases align to TRBD1. The V gene's germline CDR1 is KGHSH and CDR2 LQKENI. The trim removed 6 bases at V and 7 bases at J, leaving 9 bases unmatched. This CDR3 has 15 residues. DNA for the CDR3: TGTGCCAGCTCCCTCGGACAGGGGGTTTTGCAGCCCCAGCATTTT. Translating it yields CASSLGQGVLQPQHF.

V gene TRBV4-2 combines with J gene TRBJ2-1, with 12 bases aligning to TRBD2. V lost 0 bases to trimming and J lost 0 bases; unmatched junction nucleotides: 6. Germline V gives CDR1 LGHNA, CDR2 YNFKEQ. The CDR3 extends over 19 amino acids. CDR3 residues: CASSQDRLAGALSYNEQFF. CDR3 bases: TGTGCCAGCAGCCAAGATAGACTAGCGGGGGCCCTCTCCTACAATGAGCAGTTCTTC.

The chain links TRBV6-1 to TRBJ1-6; D not certain. The CDR3 runs 13 residues. CDR1 is MNHNS, CDR2 SASEGT, per germline. V was shortened by 8 bases and J by 10 bases, with 15 bases between the two germline ends. This CDR3 reads CASAAVEMSPLHF. The CDR3 DNA sequence: TGTGCCAGCGCTGCGGTGGAGATGTCACCCCTCCACTTT.

This chain uses TRBV5-1 with TRBJ2-7; tentative D call: TRBD1 (5 bases). The germline V gene encodes CDR1 SGHRS and CDR2 YFSETQ. This CDR3 spans 15 amino acids. Trimming removed 0 bases at V and 1 base at J, with 11 bases between. The CDR3 is CASSLAQGLSYEQYF. The CDR3 DNA sequence: TGCGCCAGCAGCTTGGCGCAGGGCTTGTCCTACGAGCAGTACTTC.

The chain joins TRBV5-1 to TRBJ2-2, with a weak D call TRBD2 (6 bases). The CDR3 has 19 amino acids. The V gene lost 5 bases and the J gene lost 5 bases, with 28 bases spanning the gap. The germline V gene has CDR1 SGHRS and CDR2 YFSETQ. CDR3 nucleotide sequence: TGCGCCAGCAGGGTCGATTCGCGGGACTCCTATTTTTGGACCGGGGAGCTGTTTTTT. Its translation is CASRVDSRDSYFWTGELFF.

The chain couples TRBV19 to TRBJ1-1, with TRBD1 matching over 11 bases. The CDR3 sequence is 16 residues long. The germline V gene has CDR1 LNHDA and CDR2 SQIVND (reference sequence). Trimming took 4 bases from V and 1 from J; bases not matched to a gene: 5. The CDR3 region has the DNA TGTGCCAGTAGTACCTGGACAGGGGGCGCGAACACTGAAGCTTTCTTT. Encoded protein: CASSTWTGGANTEAFF.

This chain connects TRBV5-4 to TRBJ2-5, with 9 bases fitting TRBD1. The J call may be faulty, since TRBJ2-7 better matches the DNA end. Looked up from germline, CDR1 is SGHNT and CDR2 is YYREEE (reference sequence). The CDR3 is 13 residues long. The CDR3 protein is CASRPGQGFEQYF. The CDR3 DNA sequence: TGTGCCAGCAGACCCGGACAGGGGTTCGAGCAGTACTTC.

The V gene is TRBV4-1, the J gene TRBJ1-4; D is unclear. Germline V lookup: CDR1 MGHRA, CDR2 YSYEKL. The CDR3 runs to 16 residues. V was trimmed by 4 bases and J by 7 bases, leaving 19 bases between them. The CDR3 region is CASSLSPAGGGEKLFF. The CDR3 region has the DNA TGCGCCAGCAGCCTAAGCCCCGCCGGAGGAGGTGAAAAACTGTTTTTT.

The chain carries TRBV30 and TRBJ2-7, with D tentatively TRBD1 (6 bases). The V and J ends lost 3 bases and 2 bases respectively, with 14 bases between them. This CDR3 has 14 residues. Germline V CDR1 and CDR2: GTSNPN, SVGIG (reference sequence). The CDR3 loop is CAWSHTGTTYEQYF. The DNA of the CDR3 is TGTGCCTGGAGCCATACCGGGACAACCTACGAGCAGTACTTC.

V and J are TRBV10-1 and TRBJ1-1; no clear D. Germline CDR1 WNHNN, CDR2 SYGVQD (reference sequence). The germline V and J ends were trimmed by 2 bases and 11 bases, with 15 bases remaining between them. The CDR3 sequence is 13 residues long. The CDR3 loop is CASSEPGSTRAFF. CDR3 coding DNA: TGCGCCAGCAGTGAGCCAGGCAGCACCCGGGCTTTCTTT.